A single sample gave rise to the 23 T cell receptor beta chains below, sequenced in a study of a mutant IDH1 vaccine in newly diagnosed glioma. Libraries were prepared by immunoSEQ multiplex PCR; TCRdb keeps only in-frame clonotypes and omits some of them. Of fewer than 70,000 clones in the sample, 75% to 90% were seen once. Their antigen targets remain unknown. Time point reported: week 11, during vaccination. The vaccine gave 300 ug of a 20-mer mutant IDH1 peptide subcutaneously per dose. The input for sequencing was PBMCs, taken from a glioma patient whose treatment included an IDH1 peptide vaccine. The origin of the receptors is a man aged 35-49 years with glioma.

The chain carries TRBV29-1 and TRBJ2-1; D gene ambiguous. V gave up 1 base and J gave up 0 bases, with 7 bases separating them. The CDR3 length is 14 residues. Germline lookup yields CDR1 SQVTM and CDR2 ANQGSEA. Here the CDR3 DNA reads TGCAGCGTTGAAGTGTGGGGCTCCTACAATGAGCAGTTCTTC. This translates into CSVEVWGSYNEQFF.

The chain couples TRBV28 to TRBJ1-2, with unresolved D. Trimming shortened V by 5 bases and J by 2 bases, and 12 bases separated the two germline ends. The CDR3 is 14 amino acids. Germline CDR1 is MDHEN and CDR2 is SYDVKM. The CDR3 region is CASSPHKLNYGYTF. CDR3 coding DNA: TGTGCCAGCAGTCCCCACAAGTTAAACTATGGCTACACCTTC.

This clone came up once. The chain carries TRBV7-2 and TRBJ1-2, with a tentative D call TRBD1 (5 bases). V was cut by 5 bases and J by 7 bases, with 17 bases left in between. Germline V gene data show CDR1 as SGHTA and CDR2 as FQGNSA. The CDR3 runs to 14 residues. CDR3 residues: CASSIRAQGLGYTF. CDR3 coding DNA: TGTGCCAGCAGCATCAGAGCGCAGGGTCTTGGCTACACCTTC.

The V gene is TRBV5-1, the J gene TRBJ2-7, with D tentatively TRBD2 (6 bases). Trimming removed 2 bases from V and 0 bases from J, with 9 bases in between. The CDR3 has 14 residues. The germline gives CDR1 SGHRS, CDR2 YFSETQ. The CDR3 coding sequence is TGCGCCAGCAGCTTTGTGGGAGGCTCCTACGAGCAGTACTTC. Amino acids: CASSFVGGSYEQYF.

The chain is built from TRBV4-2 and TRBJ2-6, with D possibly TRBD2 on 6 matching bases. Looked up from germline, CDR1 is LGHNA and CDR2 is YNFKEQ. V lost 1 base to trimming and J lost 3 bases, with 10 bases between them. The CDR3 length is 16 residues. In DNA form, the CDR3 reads TGTGCCAGCAGCCAAGGTGGAGGGGATGGGGCCAACGTCCTGACTTTC. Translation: CASSQGGGDGANVLTF.

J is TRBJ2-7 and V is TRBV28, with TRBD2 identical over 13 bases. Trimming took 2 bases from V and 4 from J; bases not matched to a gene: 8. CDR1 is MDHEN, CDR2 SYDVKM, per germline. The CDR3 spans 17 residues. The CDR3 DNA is TGTGCCAGCAGTTTAGGTAGAGGACTAGCGGGGGAGTACGAGCAGTACGTC. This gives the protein CASSLGRGLAGEYEQYV.

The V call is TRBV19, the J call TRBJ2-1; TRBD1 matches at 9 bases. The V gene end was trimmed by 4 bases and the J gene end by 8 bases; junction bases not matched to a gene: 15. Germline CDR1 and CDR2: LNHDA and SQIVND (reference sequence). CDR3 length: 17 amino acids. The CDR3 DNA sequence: TGTGCCAGTAGTACCAGACCCGGGACAGGGTTTACGGATGAGCAGTTCTTC. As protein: CASSTRPGTGFTDEQFF.

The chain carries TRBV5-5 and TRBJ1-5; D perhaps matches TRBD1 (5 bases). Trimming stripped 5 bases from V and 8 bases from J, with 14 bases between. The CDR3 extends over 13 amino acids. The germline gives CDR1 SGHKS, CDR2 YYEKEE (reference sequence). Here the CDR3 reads CASRRTLSEPQHF. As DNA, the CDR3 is TGTGCCAGCAGGCGGACACTGAGCGAGCCCCAGCATTTT.

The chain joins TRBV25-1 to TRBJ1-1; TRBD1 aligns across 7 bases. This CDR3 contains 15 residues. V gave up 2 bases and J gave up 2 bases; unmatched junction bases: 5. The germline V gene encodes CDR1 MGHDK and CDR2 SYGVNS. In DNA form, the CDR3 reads TGTGCCAGCAGTGAAGGAACAGGGGTCAACACTGAAGCTTTCTTT. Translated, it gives CASSEGTGVNTEAFF.

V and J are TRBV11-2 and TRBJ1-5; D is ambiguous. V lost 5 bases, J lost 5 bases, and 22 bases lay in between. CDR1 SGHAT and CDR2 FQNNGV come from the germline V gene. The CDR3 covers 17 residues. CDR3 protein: CASSPPTLRANYQPQHF. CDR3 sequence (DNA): TGTGCCAGCAGCCCCCCCACACTGAGGGCGAATTATCAGCCCCAGCATTTT.

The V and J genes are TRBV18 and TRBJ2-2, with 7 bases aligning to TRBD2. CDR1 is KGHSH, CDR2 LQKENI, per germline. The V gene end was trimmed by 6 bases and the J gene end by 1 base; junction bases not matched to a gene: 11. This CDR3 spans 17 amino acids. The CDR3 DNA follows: TGTGCCAGCTCTCTCGACGCGGGAGTCCTGAACACCGGGGAGCTGTTTTTT. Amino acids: CASSLDAGVLNTGELFF.

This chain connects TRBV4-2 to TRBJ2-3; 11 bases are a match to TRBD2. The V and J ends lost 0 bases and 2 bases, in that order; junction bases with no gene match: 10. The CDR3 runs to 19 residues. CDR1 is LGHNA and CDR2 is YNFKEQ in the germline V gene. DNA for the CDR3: TGTGCCAGCAGCCAAGAAACTAGCGGGGGCATAGGGTCCACAGATACGCAGTATTTT. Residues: CASSQETSGGIGSTDTQYF.

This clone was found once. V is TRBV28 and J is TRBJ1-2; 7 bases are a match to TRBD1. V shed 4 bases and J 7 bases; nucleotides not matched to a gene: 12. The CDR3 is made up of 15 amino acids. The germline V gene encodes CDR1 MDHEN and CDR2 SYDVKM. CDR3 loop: CASSSPGQGVGGYTF. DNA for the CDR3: TGTGCCAGCAGTTCCCCGGGCCAGGGGGTCGGTGGCTACACCTTC.

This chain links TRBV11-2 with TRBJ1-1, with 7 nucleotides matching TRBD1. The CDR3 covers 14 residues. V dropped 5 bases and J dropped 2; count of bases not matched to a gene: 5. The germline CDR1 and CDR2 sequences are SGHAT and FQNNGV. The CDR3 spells CASSRGTVNTEAFF. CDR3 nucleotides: TGTGCCAGCAGCAGGGGGACAGTAAACACTGAAGCTTTCTTT.

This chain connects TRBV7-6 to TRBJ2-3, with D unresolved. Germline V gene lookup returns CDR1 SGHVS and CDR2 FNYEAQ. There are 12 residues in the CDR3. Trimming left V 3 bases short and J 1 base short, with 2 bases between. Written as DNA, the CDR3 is TGTGCCAGCAGCTTCCGCACAGATACGCAGTATTTT. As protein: CASSFRTDTQYF.

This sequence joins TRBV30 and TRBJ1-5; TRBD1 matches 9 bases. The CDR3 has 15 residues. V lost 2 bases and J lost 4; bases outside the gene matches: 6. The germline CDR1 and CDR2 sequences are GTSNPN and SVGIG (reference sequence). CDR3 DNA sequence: TGTGCCTGGAGTCTCACAGGGGGCTTAAATCAGCCCCAGCATTTT. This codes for CAWSLTGGLNQPQHF.

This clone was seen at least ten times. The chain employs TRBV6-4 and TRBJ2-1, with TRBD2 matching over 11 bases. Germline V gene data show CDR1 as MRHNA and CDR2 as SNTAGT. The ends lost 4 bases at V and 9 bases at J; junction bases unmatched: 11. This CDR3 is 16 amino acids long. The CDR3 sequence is CASSVTGTSGGGEQFF. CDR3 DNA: TGTGCCAGCAGTGTTACCGGGACTAGCGGCGGGGGTGAGCAGTTCTTC.

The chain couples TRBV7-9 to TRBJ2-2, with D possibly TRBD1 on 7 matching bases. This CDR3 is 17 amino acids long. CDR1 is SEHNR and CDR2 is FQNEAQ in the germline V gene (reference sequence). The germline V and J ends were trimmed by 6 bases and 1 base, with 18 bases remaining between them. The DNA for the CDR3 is TGTGCCAGCAGACCCGCGGCGGGGACAGAGAACACCGGGGAGCTGTTTTTT. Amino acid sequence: CASRPAAGTENTGELFF.

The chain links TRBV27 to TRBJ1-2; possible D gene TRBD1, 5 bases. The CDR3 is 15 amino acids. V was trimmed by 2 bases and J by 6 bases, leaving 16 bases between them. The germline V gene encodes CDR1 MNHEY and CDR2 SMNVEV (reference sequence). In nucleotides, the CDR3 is TGTGCCAGCAGTTTACTCCCAGGGCTATATCATGGCTACACCTTC. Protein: CASSLLPGLYHGYTF.

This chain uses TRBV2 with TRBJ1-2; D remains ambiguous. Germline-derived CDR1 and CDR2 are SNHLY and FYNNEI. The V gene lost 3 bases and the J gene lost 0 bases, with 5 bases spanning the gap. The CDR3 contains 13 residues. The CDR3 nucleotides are TGTGCCAGCAGTGACAGGTCTAACTATGGCTACACCTTC. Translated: CASSDRSNYGYTF. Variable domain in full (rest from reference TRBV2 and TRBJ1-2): EPEVTQTPSHQVTQMGQEVILRCVPISNHLYFYWYRQILGQKVEFLVSFYNNEISEKSEIFDDQFSVERPDGSNFTLKIRSTKLEDSAMYFCASSDRSNYGYTFGSGTRLTVV.

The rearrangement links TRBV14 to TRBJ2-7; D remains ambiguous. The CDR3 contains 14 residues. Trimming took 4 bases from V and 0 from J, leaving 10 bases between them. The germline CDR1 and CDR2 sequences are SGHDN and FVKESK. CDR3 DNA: TGTGCCAGCAGCCCACACCAAAGCTCCTACGAGCAGTACTTC. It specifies CASSPHQSSYEQYF.

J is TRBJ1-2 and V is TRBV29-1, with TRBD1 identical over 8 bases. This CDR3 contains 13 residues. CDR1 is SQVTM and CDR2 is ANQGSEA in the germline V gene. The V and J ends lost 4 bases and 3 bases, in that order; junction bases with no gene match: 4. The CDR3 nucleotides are TGCAGCGTTGTGGCGGGACAGGACTATGGCTACACCTTC. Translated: CSVVAGQDYGYTF.

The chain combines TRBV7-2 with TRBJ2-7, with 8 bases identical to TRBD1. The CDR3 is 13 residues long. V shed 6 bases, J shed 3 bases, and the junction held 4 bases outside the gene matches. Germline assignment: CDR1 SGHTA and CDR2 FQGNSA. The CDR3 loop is CASSWTGHYEQYF. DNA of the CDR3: TGTGCCAGCAGTTGGACAGGGCACTACGAGCAGTACTTC.